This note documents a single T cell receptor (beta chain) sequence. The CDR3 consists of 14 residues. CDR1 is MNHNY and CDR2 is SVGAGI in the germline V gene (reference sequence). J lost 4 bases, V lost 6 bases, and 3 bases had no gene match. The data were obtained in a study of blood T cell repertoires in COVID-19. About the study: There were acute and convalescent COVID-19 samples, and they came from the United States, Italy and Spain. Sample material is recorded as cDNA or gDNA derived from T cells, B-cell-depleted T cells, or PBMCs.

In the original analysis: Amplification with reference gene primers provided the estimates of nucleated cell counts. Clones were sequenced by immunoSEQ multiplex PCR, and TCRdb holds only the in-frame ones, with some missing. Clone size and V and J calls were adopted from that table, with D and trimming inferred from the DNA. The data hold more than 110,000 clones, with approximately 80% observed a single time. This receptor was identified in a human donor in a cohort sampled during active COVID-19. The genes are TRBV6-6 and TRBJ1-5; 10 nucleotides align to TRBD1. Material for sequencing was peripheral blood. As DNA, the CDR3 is TGTGCCAGCAGCTCGGGACAGGGGAATCAGCCCCAGCATTTT. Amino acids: CASSSGQGNQPQHF.